This T cell receptor (beta chain) was documented in a study of T cell responses to AZD1222 COVID-19 vaccine. Study-level points and caveats: Targeting of unmutated variant regions was reportedly seen in nearly half of spike-specific TCRs.

Regarding this clone: What it binds is not known.

Trimming shortened V by 5 bases and J by 2 bases, and 19 bases separated the two germline ends. The CDR3 is 17 amino acids. Germline V gives CDR1 SGHVS, CDR2 FQNEAQ. The table came from immunoSEQ multiplex PCR; TCRdb's copy has only in-frame clones and leaves some out. The sample holds roughly 120,000 clones; over 75% are singletons and the top ten take 13%. Sequences were derived from peripheral blood, sampled on day 0 of MenACWY control vaccination. The gene calls are TRBV7-8 and TRBJ2-1; maybe TRBD2 (5 bases). The receptor was isolated from an adult in good health. In DNA form, the CDR3 reads TGTGCCAGCAGCCAAGTCTATTGGAGGAGAACCTACAATGAGCAGTTCTTC. Translation: CASSQVYWRRTYNEQFF.